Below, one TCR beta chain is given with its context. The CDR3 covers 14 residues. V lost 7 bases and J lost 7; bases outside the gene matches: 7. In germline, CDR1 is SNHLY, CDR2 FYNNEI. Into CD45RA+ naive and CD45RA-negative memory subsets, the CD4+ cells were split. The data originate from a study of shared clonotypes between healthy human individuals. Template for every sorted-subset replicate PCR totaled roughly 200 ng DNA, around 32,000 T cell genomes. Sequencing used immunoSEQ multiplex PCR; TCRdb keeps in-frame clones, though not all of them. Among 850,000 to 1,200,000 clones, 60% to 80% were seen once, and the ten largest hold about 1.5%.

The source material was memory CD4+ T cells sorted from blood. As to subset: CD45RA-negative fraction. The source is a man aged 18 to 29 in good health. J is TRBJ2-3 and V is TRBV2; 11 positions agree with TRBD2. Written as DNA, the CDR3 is TGTGCCAGCAAGTTAGCGGGGGGGCCAAATACGCAGTATTTT. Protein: CASKLAGGPNTQYF. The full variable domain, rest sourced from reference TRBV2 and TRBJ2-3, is EPEVTQTPSHQVTQMGQEVILRCVPISNHLYFYWYRQILGQKVEFLVSFYNNEISEKSEIFDDQFSVERPDGSNFTLKIRSTKLEDSAMYFCASKLAGGPNTQYFGPGTRLTVL.